This is a list of T cell receptor beta chains from one sample in a study of blood T cells in healthy people across ages. TCRdb redid the calling of the 5' RACE reads with MiXCR, one entry per CDR3 protein. The data show some 900,000 distinct CDR3 sequences, about 48% seen once. Material for sequencing was blood. The receptors stem from a man aged 30 to 39 in good health. CDR3s include the opening cysteine and the closing phenylalanine or tryptophan. The order of the fields is D gene, J gene, V gene, clone size, CDR3 DNA, CDR3 protein. The D gene is left open where the match is weak. Clone size appears in some rows only: once, few, many, or a class for an expanded clone.

>TRBD2|TRBJ2-3|TRBV7-6|few
TGTGCCAGCAGCCCCGAGCGGGGGACAGATACGCAGTATTTT
CASSPERGTDTQYF
>NA|TRBJ2-3|TRBV5-1|few
TGCGCCAGCAGGCCACTAGACCAGCACACAGATACGCAGTATTTT
CASRPLDQHTDTQYF
>TRBD2|TRBJ2-1|TRBV2|NA
TGTGCCAGCACGGGGGGTAGACAGATGGGGAATAAGCAGTTCTTC
CASTGGRQMGNKQFF
>NA|TRBJ1-2|TRBV20-1|few
TGCAGTGCTATTTCAGGAGATAGGGACTATGGCTACACCTTC
CSAISGDRDYGYTF
>NA|TRBJ1-5|TRBV5-5|few
TGTGCCAGCAGTTATGGTCCAGGTGTGCGCAATCAGCCCCAGCATTTT
CASSYGPGVRNQPQHF
>TRBD1|TRBJ2-5|TRBV7-3|once
TGTGCCAGCAGCGAGACAGGGAATGCCCTGGAGACCCAGTACTTC
CASSETGNALETQYF
>NA|TRBJ2-1|TRBV20-1|NA
TGCAGTGCGCCGCCCGACGCGTACAATGAGCAGTTCTTC
CSAPPDAYNEQFF
>NA|TRBJ2-5|TRBV4-1|NA
TGCGCCAGCAGCCAACATATTGCCTCGCCGGAGACCCAGTACTTC
CASSQHIASPETQYF
>TRBD1|TRBJ2-7|TRBV27|NA
TGTGCCAGTAGAATTGGGACAGGCCATAGAACCTACGAGCAGTACTTC
CASRIGTGHRTYEQYF
>TRBD1|TRBJ2-7|TRBV6-1|NA
TGTGCCAGCCGGGACAGCCTTACCTACGAGCAGTACTTC
CASRDSLTYEQYF
>TRBD1|TRBJ2-1|TRBV9|once
TGTGCCAGCAGCTTCGGACAGGTCACCTACAATGAGCAGTTCTTC
CASSFGQVTYNEQFF
>TRBD2|TRBJ2-7|TRBV5-6|NA
TGTGCCAGCAGCTCTGGGACTAGCGGGAGGTACGAGCAGTACTTC
CASSSGTSGRYEQYF
>NA|TRBJ1-4|TRBV6-1|NA
TGTGCCAGCAGTGAAGGACTCTTCGCCGCCAATGAAAAACTGTTTTTT
CASSEGLFAANEKLFF
>NA|TRBJ1-1|TRBV4-3|few
TGCGCCAGCAGCCCTACAACAGGGCTTAAAACTGAAGCTTTCTTT
CASSPTTGLKTEAFF
>NA|TRBJ2-7|TRBV6-2/TRBV6-3|few
TGTGCCAGCAGCCCCCGACGGACAGCCGGCTCCTACGAGCAGTACTTC
CASSPRRTAGSYEQYF
>TRBD1|TRBJ2-1|TRBV2|NA
TGTGCCAGTGAGGGGACAGACAATGAGCAGTTCTTC
CASEGTDNEQFF
>TRBD2|TRBJ2-5|TRBV29-1|many
TGCAGCGCCGGGGGCGGGGGGCCCAAAGAGACCCAGTACTTC
CSAGGGGPKETQYF
>TRBD1|TRBJ2-1|TRBV7-8|NA
TGTGCCAGCAGGATATCCCAGGGGGCTCGCTACAATGAGCAGTTCTTC
CASRISQGARYNEQFF
>NA|TRBJ2-7|TRBV7-2|NA
TGTGCCAGCAGCTTAGATCGCAACCGGGACGAGCAGTACTTC
CASSLDRNRDEQYF
>NA|TRBJ2-1|TRBV7-9|many
TGTGCCAGCAGCTTAGTAGCCTACAATGAGCAGTTCTTC
CASSLVAYNEQFF
>NA|TRBJ1-6|TRBV7-2|NA
TGTGCCAGCAGCCTAGACAGGAACTCGGTTTCACCCCTCCACTTT
CASSLDRNSVSPLHF
>NA|TRBJ2-5|TRBV20-1|NA
TGCAGTGCCGAAAAAGAGACCCAGTACTTC
CSAEKETQYF
>TRBD1|TRBJ1-6|TRBV4-2|NA
TGTGCCAGCAGCCAAGATTTTAGGGGACAGGGGATTTATAATTCACCCCTCCACTTT
CASSQDFRGQGIYNSPLHF
>NA|TRBJ2-1|TRBV29-1|NA
TGCAGCGTTGAAGGGGCACTTAAAAGGAACAATGAGCAGTTCTTC
CSVEGALKRNNEQFF
>TRBD2|TRBJ2-3|TRBV7-3|NA
TGTGCCAGCAGCTTATTGCCTAGCGGGGAGGATACGCAGTATTTT
CASSLLPSGEDTQYF
>TRBD1|TRBJ2-7|TRBV12-3/TRBV12-4|NA
TGTGCCAGCAGGCCTTCGACAGGGTCCTACGAGCAGTACTTC
CASRPSTGSYEQYF
>NA|TRBJ2-3|TRBV10-3|NA
TGTGCCATCACCCCAGGGGCTTTCTCAGATACGCAGTATTTT
CAITPGAFSDTQYF
>TRBD2|TRBJ2-1|TRBV5-1|NA
TGCGCCAGCAGCGTTACAAGGACTAGCGGCTCCTACAATGAGCAGTTCTTC
CASSVTRTSGSYNEQFF
>NA|TRBJ2-5|TRBV4-1|NA
TGCGCCAGCATCCAAGATCGGGGGGAGACCCAGTACTTC
CASIQDRGETQYF
>NA|TRBJ2-3|TRBV20-1|few
TGCAGTGCTAGAGCCCACGGAGTTAGCACAGATACGCAGTATTTT
CSARAHGVSTDTQYF
>TRBD2|TRBJ2-3|TRBV11-2|once
TGTGCCAGCACCCGACTAGCGCTGGATACGCAGTATTTT
CASTRLALDTQYF
>NA|TRBJ2-3|TRBV6-5|NA
TGTGCCAGCAGTACTACCACAGATACGCAGTATTTT
CASSTTTDTQYF
>NA|TRBJ1-2|TRBV9|NA
TGTGCCAGCAGCGCCTCTTTGGGTGGGGCGTATGGCTACACCTTC
CASSASLGGAYGYTF
>NA|TRBJ1-2|TRBV3-1|NA
TGTGCCAGCAGCCAAGGGGCCGGAGGACAGAACTATGGCTACACCTTC
CASSQGAGGQNYGYTF
>NA|TRBJ2-3|TRBV6-4|NA
TGTGCCAGCAGTGACCGCCCAGGGGCAGATACGCAGTATTTT
CASSDRPGADTQYF
>NA|TRBJ2-1|TRBV25-1|NA
TGTGCCAGCAGTGAATTGGGCCTGGCGGGACGGAATGAGCAGTTCTTC
CASSELGLAGRNEQFF
>NA|TRBJ2-7|TRBV13|many
TGTGCCAGTCGTAGGGGGGTTCACGAGCAGTACTTC
CASRRGVHEQYF
>NA|TRBJ2-5|TRBV27|NA
TGTGCCAGCAGTTTAGATGGGACCTCCTACAATGAGCAGTACTTC
CASSLDGTSYNEQYF
>TRBD2|TRBJ2-3|TRBV27|NA
TGTGCCAGCAGTTTATTAGGCGGGTCGGGACTAGCGGGAATAGATACGCAGTATTTT
CASSLLGGSGLAGIDTQYF
>NA|TRBJ2-1|TRBV29-1|NA
TGCAGCGCTGCCAGGGGGGGGGCGGGAAATGAGCAGTTCTTC
CSAARGGAGNEQFF
>NA|TRBJ2-3|TRBV21-1|NA
TGTGCCAGCAGCAAAGTATATTCTCGGAGGTTTTCAGGCACAGATACGCAGTATTTT
CASSKVYSRRFSGTDTQYF
>NA|TRBJ2-7|TRBV7-8|NA
TGTGCCAGCAGCTTCGATTTAGGACAGTTCGAGCAGTACTTC
CASSFDLGQFEQYF
>NA|TRBJ2-5|TRBV19|few
TGTGCCAGTAGTATCCGGGACACGCAGACCCAGTACTTC
CASSIRDTQTQYF
>NA|TRBJ1-1|TRBV20-1|few
TGCAGTGCTAGTGGGTCTGGATTAGACGGCGAAGTATACGGTTTCTTT
CSASGSGLDGEVYGFF
>TRBD2|TRBJ2-7|TRBV3-1|NA
TGTGCCAGCAGAGCTAGCGGCTCCTCCTACGAGCAGTACTTC
CASRASGSSYEQYF
>NA|TRBJ2-7|TRBV20-1|few
TGCAGTGCTAGTGAGGATCGATACGAGCAGTACTTC
CSASEDRYEQYF
>TRBD2|TRBJ2-5|TRBV13|few
TGTGCCAGCGGCTCTCTCAAAGCGGGGCATTATACCCAGTACTTC
CASGSLKAGHYTQYF
>TRBD1|TRBJ2-3|TRBV5-1|few
TGCGCCAGCAGTTCCAACAGGGGATTGGTGCCAGATACGCAGTATTTT
CASSSNRGLVPDTQYF
>TRBD1|TRBJ1-5|TRBV5-8|NA
TGTGCCAGCAGCTTAAGGCAGGGGGCTAGCAATCAGCCCCAGCATTTT
CASSLRQGASNQPQHF
>NA|TRBJ1-4|TRBV28|NA
TGTGCCAGCAGTCCCCCTCATGAAAAACTGTTTTTT
CASSPPHEKLFF